The clone carrying this T cell receptor (beta chain) was counted at least ten times. The observed sequence ends 3 residues before the CDR3 terminus, with the missing tail filled in from the germline J gene. This entry comes from a study of T cell clonality in common variable immunodeficiency. Germline V gene lookup returns CDR1 MGHRA and CDR2 YSYEKL. The CDR3 contains 16 residues. V lost 1 base and J 3 bases, leaving 14 bases between the germline ends. TCRdb's table, derived via immunoSEQ multiplex PCR, lists solely in-frame clones and lacks some. This sample has approximately 37,000 clones, each found more than once.

Material for sequencing was peripheral blood mononuclear cells. The rearrangement uses TRBV4-1 and TRBJ2-3; D ambiguous. The clonotype comes from a person between 18 and 75 years old in good health. The DNA read from the CDR3 is TGCGCCAGCAGCCAAGGCCCTCAAGCCTCGACAGATACG. Translation: CASSQGPQASTDT. The full CDR3 protein is CASSQGPQASTDTQYF.